Sequencing of this TCR beta chain was carried out in a study of long-term antiretroviral therapy in people with HIV. The sample holds a few counts of this clone. The antigen remains unidentified. Run at survey level, the immunoSEQ assay was version v3.0. TCRdb's copy holds only in-frame clones and misses some; the assay was immunoSEQ multiplex PCR. The sample lists about 28,000 clones; roughly 87% were seen once. Samples held about 0.95-11 million cryopreserved PBMC, and DNA extraction followed. Points from the study as a whole: Whereas controls had wider CDR3 length ranges, HIV repertoires had narrower ones. Regardless of time point, clones expanded before ART dominated the repertoire. Following ART, diversity rose but still fell short of transplant donor controls.

This clonotype was obtained from a man between 50 and 59 years old with HIV. The source was unsorted PBMCs, collected 2 years after starting antiretroviral therapy.

The CDR3 sequence is CASSQVKAGYEQYF. In DNA form, the CDR3 reads TGCGCCAGCAGCCAAGTGAAGGCAGGCTACGAGCAGTACTTC. The chain combines TRBV4-1 with TRBJ2-7; D unresolved. Deletions cut 1 base from V and 3 bases from J, with 10 bases between. This CDR3 spans 14 amino acids. The V gene's germline CDR1 is MGHRA and CDR2 YSYEKL.